Listed here is a single T cell receptor beta chain. The authors made the TRB cDNA libraries by 5' RACE using UMI labels. With the 5' RACE reads reprocessed, TCRdb shows one record per CDR3 protein and no DNA. The sample has some 130,000 distinct CDR3 sequences. This sample was included in a study of CXCR3-negative and CXCR3-positive naive CD8 T cells. The CDR3 totals 16 residues. Germline V gene sequence: CDR1 LNHDA, CDR2 SQIVND (reference sequence). The rearrangement joins TRBV19 to TRBJ2-1. The clonotype comes from a human donor in good health. Some clones in this sample may be carry-over from other donors' samples. The sequenced material came from naive CXCR3- CD8+ T cells from blood. As for subset: CD45RO-CCR7+CD27+CD95- naive CD8+ T cells lacking CXCR3 (TNR3-). Here the CDR3 reads CASRKTSGSSYNEQFF.